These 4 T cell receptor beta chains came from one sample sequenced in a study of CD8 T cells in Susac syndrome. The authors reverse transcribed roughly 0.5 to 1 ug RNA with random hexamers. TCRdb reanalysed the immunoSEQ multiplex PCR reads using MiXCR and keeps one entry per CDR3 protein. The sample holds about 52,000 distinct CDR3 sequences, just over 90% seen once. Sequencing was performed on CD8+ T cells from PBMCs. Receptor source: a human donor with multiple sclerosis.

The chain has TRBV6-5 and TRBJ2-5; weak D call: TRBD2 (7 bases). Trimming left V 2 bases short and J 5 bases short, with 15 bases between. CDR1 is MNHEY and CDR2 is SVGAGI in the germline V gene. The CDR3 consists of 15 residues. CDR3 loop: CASSYNWGGVETQYF. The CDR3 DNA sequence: TGTGCCAGCAGTTACAACTGGGGGGGCGTGGAGACCCAGTACTTC.

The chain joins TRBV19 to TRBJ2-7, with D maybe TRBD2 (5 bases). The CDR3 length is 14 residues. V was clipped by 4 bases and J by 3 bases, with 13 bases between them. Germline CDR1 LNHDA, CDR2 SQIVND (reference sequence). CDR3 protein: CASSSAGFGYEQYF. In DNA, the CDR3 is TGTGCCAGTAGTAGCGCGGGTTTTGGCTACGAGCAGTACTTC.

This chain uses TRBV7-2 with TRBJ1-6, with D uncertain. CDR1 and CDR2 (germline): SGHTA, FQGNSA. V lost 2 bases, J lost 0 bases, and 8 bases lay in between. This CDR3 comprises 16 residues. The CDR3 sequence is CASSLQQYSYNSPLHF. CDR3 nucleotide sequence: TGTGCCAGCAGCTTACAGCAATACTCCTATAATTCACCCCTCCACTTT.

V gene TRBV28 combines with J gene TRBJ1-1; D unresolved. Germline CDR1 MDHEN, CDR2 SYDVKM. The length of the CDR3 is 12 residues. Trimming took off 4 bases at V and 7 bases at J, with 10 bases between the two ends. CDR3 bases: TGTGCCAGCAGTTATCGTGTAGATGAAGCTTTCTTT. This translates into CASSYRVDEAFF. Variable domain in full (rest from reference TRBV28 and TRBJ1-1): DVKVTQSSRYLVKRTGEKVFLECVQDMDHENMFWYRQDPGLGLRLIYFSYDVKMKEKGDIPEGYSVSREKKERFSLILESASTNQTSMYLCASSYRVDEAFFGQGTRLTVV.